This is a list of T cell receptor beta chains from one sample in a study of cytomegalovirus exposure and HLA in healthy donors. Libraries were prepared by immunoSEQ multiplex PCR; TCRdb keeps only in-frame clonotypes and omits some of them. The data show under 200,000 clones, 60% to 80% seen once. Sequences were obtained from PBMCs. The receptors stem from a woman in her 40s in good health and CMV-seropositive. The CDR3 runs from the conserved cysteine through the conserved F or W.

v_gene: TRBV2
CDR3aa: CASSEAGRRYEQYF

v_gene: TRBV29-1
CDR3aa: CSVDGGGSYEQYF

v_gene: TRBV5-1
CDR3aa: CASSLAGTSGTDTQYF

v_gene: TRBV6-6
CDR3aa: CASSYAAGGGYNEQFF

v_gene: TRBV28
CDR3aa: CASKIANYGYTF

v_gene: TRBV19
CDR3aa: CASSTMSEETQYF

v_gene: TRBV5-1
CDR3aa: CASSLATGRDYGYTF

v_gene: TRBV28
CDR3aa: CASSTQGALGETQYF

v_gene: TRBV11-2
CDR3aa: CASSSQLATTDTQYF

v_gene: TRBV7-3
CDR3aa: CASSLFPQGGQFF

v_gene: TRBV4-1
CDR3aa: CASSQTSGIAKNIQYF

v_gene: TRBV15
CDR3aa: CATSRDPSGVYEQYF

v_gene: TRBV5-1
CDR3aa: CASSLGQGVPRGGYF

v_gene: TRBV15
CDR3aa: CATSRGGTSGRAEQFF

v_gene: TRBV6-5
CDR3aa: CASMEQPLSGNTIYF

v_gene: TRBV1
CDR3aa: CTSSQEIAGKSTDTQYF

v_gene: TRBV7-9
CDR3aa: CASSSAAGDRGRKWAFF

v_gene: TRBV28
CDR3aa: CASSPLASGSLETQYF

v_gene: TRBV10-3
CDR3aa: CAIGGGGGQYF

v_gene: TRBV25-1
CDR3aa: CASSGQGMGGGAYEQYF

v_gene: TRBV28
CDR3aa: CATLGRGLGNQPQHF

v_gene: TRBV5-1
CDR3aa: CASSFQVTDTQYF

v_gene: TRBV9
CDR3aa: CASSFAGTYGYTF

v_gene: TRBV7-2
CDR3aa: CASSVGSGSGKTQYF

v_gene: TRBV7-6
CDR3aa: CASSLSRTDTQYF

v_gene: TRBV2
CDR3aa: CASIVGTSPNSPLHF

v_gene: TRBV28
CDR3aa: CASSLYRGESFYEQFF

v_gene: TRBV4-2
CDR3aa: CASSYDSGRPEETQYF

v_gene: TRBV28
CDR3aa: CASIKRVGETQYF

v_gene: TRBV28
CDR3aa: CAGGGDYGYTF

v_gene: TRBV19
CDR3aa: CASSAGFYGYTF

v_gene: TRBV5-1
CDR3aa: CASSLAPGQGFSSYEQYF

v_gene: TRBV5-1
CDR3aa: CASSLDRVSGNTIYF

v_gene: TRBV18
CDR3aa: CASSRTGGQETQYF

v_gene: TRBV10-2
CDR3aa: CASSSFRGAANTGELFF

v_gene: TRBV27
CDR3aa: CASSLTSGTHNEQFF

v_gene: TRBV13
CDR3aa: CASSGTGEKRAEALYEQYF

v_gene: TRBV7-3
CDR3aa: CASSSGGRDDEQFF

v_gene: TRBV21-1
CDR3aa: CASKGVPEAFF

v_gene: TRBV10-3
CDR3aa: CAISPRADWTNQPQHF

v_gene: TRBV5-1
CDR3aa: CASSLVLAGGHEQYF

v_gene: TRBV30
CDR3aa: CAWSPRGGVNSGANVLTF

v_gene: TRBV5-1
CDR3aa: CASSLSGLAGGLRGPQYF

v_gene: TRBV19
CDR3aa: CASSWTSGTYEQYF

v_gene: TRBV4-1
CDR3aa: CASSQEGTTGNTIYF

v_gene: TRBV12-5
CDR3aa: CASGLAGWRGETQYF